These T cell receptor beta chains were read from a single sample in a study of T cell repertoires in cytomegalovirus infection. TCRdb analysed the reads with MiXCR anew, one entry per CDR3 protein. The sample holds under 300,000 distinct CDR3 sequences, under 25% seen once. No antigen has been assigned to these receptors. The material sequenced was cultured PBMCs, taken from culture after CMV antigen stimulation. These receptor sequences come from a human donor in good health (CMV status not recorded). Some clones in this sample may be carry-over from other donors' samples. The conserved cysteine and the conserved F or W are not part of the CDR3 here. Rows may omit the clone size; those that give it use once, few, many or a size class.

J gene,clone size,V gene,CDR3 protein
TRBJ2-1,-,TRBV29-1,SVDSSGVYNEQF
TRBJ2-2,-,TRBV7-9,ASSPTSGSSPANTGELF
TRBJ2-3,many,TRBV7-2,ASSQSGTSTDTQY
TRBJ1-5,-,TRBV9,ASSQTQTGQGGH
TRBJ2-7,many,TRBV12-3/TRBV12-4,ASRKLADWSYEQY
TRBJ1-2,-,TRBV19,ASSINRENNYGYT
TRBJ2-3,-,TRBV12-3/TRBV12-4,ASSPGLRSSTDTQY
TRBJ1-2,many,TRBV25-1,ASSEFKGASYGYT
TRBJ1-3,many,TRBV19,ASRVGSSSGNTIY
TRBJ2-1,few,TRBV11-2,ASSQLAGARNEQF
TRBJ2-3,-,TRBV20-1,SARDGTTLLAASESIRTDTQY
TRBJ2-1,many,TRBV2,ASRDWSNNEQF
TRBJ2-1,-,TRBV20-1,SARGPGRHPNNEQF